These T cell receptor beta chains were read from a single sample in a study of PD-1 blockade in classical Hodgkin lymphoma. The repertoire was sequenced with immunoSEQ multiplex PCR; TCRdb's copy has only in-frame clones and lacks some. The data hold 120,000 to 150,000 clones, with less than 80% observed a single time. This specimen was peripheral blood mononuclear cells (PBMCs), taken before the second cycle of nivolumab. These receptors came from a human donor with classical Hodgkin lymphoma. The CDR3 runs from the conserved cysteine through the conserved F or W. Each record gives: V gene, J gene, CDR3 protein.

V gene: TRBV19
J gene: TRBJ2-2
CDR3 protein: CASSRTANTGELFF

V gene: TRBV19
J gene: TRBJ1-2
CDR3 protein: CASSMGETNSYGYTF

V gene: TRBV4-3
J gene: TRBJ2-2
CDR3 protein: CASSQGLVGPNTGELFF

V gene: TRBV28
J gene: TRBJ1-3
CDR3 protein: CASSFSEGIRSGNTIYF

V gene: TRBV19
J gene: TRBJ1-5
CDR3 protein: CASSIQNQPQHF

V gene: TRBV14
J gene: TRBJ2-7
CDR3 protein: CASSQALAVPYEQYF

V gene: TRBV2
J gene: TRBJ2-1
CDR3 protein: CASTIAGNPYNEQFF

V gene: TRBV6-5
J gene: TRBJ1-1
CDR3 protein: CASNGRSNTEAFF

V gene: TRBV9
J gene: TRBJ1-6
CDR3 protein: CASTQGALYNSPLHF

V gene: TRBV6-6
J gene: TRBJ2-7
CDR3 protein: CASSFFTYEQYF

V gene: TRBV7-2
J gene: TRBJ1-6
CDR3 protein: CASSLLTGAAPLHF

V gene: TRBV5-4
J gene: TRBJ2-7
CDR3 protein: CASSFEGPYEQYF

V gene: TRBV14
J gene: TRBJ2-7
CDR3 protein: CASSQGPLYEQYF

V gene: TRBV5-1
J gene: TRBJ2-7
CDR3 protein: CASSITSGRAEQYF

V gene: TRBV10-3
J gene: TRBJ2-1
CDR3 protein: CAISESSANEQFF

V gene: TRBV11-2
J gene: TRBJ1-2
CDR3 protein: CASSLEPTGLGYTF

V gene: TRBV2
J gene: TRBJ2-1
CDR3 protein: CASRRGTSGSDEQFF

V gene: TRBV6-1
J gene: TRBJ2-1
CDR3 protein: CASSEAASSYNEQFF

V gene: TRBV27
J gene: TRBJ2-1
CDR3 protein: CASSSTGGNEQFF

V gene: TRBV27
J gene: TRBJ2-7
CDR3 protein: CASSPGQILYEQYF

V gene: TRBV5-1
J gene: TRBJ1-4
CDR3 protein: CASSLVGSNEKLFF

V gene: TRBV28
J gene: TRBJ1-4
CDR3 protein: CASSLINEKLFF

V gene: TRBV6-1
J gene: TRBJ1-4
CDR3 protein: CASSDYPGVGEKLFF

V gene: TRBV5-4
J gene: TRBJ2-3
CDR3 protein: CASSLRQATDTQYF

V gene: TRBV6-5
J gene: TRBJ1-5
CDR3 protein: CASSYNTGNQPQHF

V gene: TRBV25-1
J gene: TRBJ1-2
CDR3 protein: CASRSGLDGYTF

V gene: TRBV5-8
J gene: TRBJ2-1
CDR3 protein: CASSIYNEQFF

V gene: TRBV10-3
J gene: TRBJ1-1
CDR3 protein: CATEGQGGNTEAFF

V gene: TRBV5-1
J gene: TRBJ1-5
CDR3 protein: CASSLDPGFSSNQPQHF

V gene: TRBV25-1
J gene: TRBJ1-4
CDR3 protein: CASSEFEGWVEKLFF

V gene: TRBV27
J gene: TRBJ2-3
CDR3 protein: CASSLVRGRDTQYF